These T cell receptor beta chains were read from a single sample in a study of T cell repertoires in cytomegalovirus infection. TCRdb itself ran the reads through MiXCR, one entry per CDR3 protein. The sample consists of around 450,000 distinct CDR3 sequences, approximately 10% of them appearing once. The specimen sequenced was PBMCs. These receptors were collected from a human donor in good health (CMV status not recorded). Some clones in this sample may be carry-over from other donors' samples. CDR3s include the opening cysteine and the closing phenylalanine or tryptophan. D genes are given only for firm matches. Clone size appears in some rows only: once, few, many, or a class for an expanded clone.

>TRBV23-1|TRBJ2-1|few|TRBD1|15
TGCGCCAGCGTACAAAGGACAGGGCAAGGGAATGAGCAGTTCTTC
CASVQRTGQGNEQFF
>TRBV7-8|TRBJ1-1|many|.|13
TGTGCCAGCAGCTTAGTTGGGAACACTGAAGCTTTCTTT
CASSLVGNTEAFF
>TRBV20-1|TRBJ1-2|few|TRBD1|14
TGCAGTGCTAGGGGGACAGGGGAGAACTATGGCTACACCTTC
CSARGTGENYGYTF
>TRBV2|TRBJ2-2|.|.|11
TGTGCCAGCAGTGTCTGGGGGGAGCTGTTTTTT
CASSVWGELFF
>TRBV4-2|TRBJ1-5|.|.|15
TGTGCCAGCAGCGGAGGCGGCGGCCTCGGACAGCCCCAGCATTTT
CASSGGGGLGQPQHF
>TRBV5-1|TRBJ1-1|many|.|15
TGCGCCAGCAGCTTGGCCCTGGGGTCGCACACTGAAGCTTTCTTT
CASSLALGSHTEAFF
>TRBV20-1|TRBJ1-1|.|.|15
TGCAGTGCTAGTCGAGCTGGATCCTGGGCCACTGAAGCTTTCTTT
CSASRAGSWATEAFF
>TRBV7-2|TRBJ2-7|many|.|15
TGTGCCAGCAGCTTAAGTGGAGCCGTAGCCTACGAGCAGTACTTC
CASSLSGAVAYEQYF
>TRBV5-1|TRBJ2-5|many|.|13
TGTGCCAGCAGCTTAGCCAGCCAAGAGACCCAGTACTTC
CASSLASQETQYF
>TRBV2|TRBJ2-3|.|.|12
TGTGCCAGCACCCTGGTTTCAGATACGCAGTATTTT
CASTLVSDTQYF
>TRBV11-2|TRBJ2-3|many|.|14
TGTGCCAGCAGCTTAGGGCTGTTCACAGATACGCAGTATTTT
CASSLGLFTDTQYF